This T cell receptor beta chain was sequenced during a study of shared clonotypes between healthy human individuals. Turning to the study itself: CD4 naive and CD4 memory each took three plates per donor, while CD8 naive took two and CD8 memory one.

Method: immunoSEQ multiplex PCR; TCRdb's copy keeps in-frame clones and lacks some. The data contain roughly 2.4 million clones, nearly 97% of them singletons. This receptor was identified in a man aged 18-30 years in good health. Sequencing input: naive CD4+ T cells sorted from blood. Specified subset: CD45RA+ positively selected.

The CDR3 DNA reads TGCGCCAGCAGCCTCCGGGGCGGGGGCACAACTAATGAAAAACTGTTTTTT. It translates to CASSLRGGGTTNEKLFF. This chain uses TRBV4-1 with TRBJ1-4, with D possibly matching TRBD1 (6 bases). Between the trimmed V and J ends, which lost 4 bases and 0 bases, there was a span of 15 bases. The CDR3 is 17 residues long. The V gene's germline CDR1 is MGHRA and CDR2 YSYEKL.